The source of this T cell receptor (beta chain) is a study of blood T cell repertoires in COVID-19. CDR1 and CDR2 (germline): ENHRY, SYGVKD. Trimming removed 2 bases at V and 0 bases at J, with 8 bases between. The CDR3 is made up of 14 amino acids. Produced via immunoSEQ multiplex PCR; TCRdb's table is partial and in-frame only. The table records some 300,000 clones, roughly 88% of them present only once. The rearrangement links TRBV10-3 to TRBJ2-7; maybe TRBD1 (5 bases). Sequencing was carried out using peripheral blood. This clonotype was sampled from a woman in her 30s who had recovered from COVID-19. CDR3 amino acids: CAISEETASYEQYF. The CDR3 bases are TGTGCCATCAGTGAGGAGACAGCCTCCTACGAGCAGTACTTC.